This T cell receptor (beta chain) derives from a study of T cell responses to AZD1222 COVID-19 vaccine. Concerning this clone itself: Its antigen is not known.

Findings of the study overall: Spike-specific TCR breadth and depth both grew after two AZD1222 doses.

J gave up 4 bases and V 4 bases, and 9 bases lay outside the gene matches. The CDR3 consists of 16 residues. The germline V gene encodes CDR1 LNHDA and CDR2 SQIVND (reference sequence). The assay was immunoSEQ multiplex PCR, and TCRdb's table has in-frame clones only and misses some. The data contain about 88,000 clones, around 92% of them singletons. The TCR sequence derives from an adult in good health. V gene TRBV19 combines with J gene TRBJ2-3; 9 positions agree with TRBD2. Sequenced material: peripheral blood, taken on day 0 of AZD1222 vaccination. In nucleotides, the CDR3 is TGTGCCAGTAGTAACGGGCGAGCGGGAGGTTCAGATACGCAGTATTTT. Translated: CASSNGRAGGSDTQYF.